This TCR beta chain was obtained from a study of T cells in localized non-small cell lung cancer. This table comes from immunoSEQ multiplex PCR, and its TCRdb copy is limited to in-frame clones, with some not included. The table has 30,000 to 35,000 clones, about 90% seen once. Study results and caveats: Clonality of T cells reached its maximum in uninvolved adjacent lung, surpassing tumor. There were a median around 60 of the top 100 tumor clones appearing in adjacent lung.

The CDR3 covers 17 residues. The V gene's germline CDR1 is MNHNS and CDR2 SASEGT. With V trimmed by 3 bases and J by 2 bases, 5 bases remained unmatched. Comment on this clone: What it binds is unknown.

Material: peripheral blood, obtained before any cancer treatment. The TCR sequence derives from a woman aged 35 to 69 with stage I lung adenocarcinoma. The chain carries TRBV6-1 and TRBJ1-6, with TRBD1 matching 9 bases. This CDR3 is CASSEIQGATYNSPLHF. The CDR3 coding sequence is TGTGCCAGCAGTGAGATACAGGGGGCAACCTATAATTCACCCCTCCACTTT.